Shown below are 29 T cell receptor beta chains from a single sample sequenced in a study of blood T cell repertoires in COVID-19. Clones were read by immunoSEQ multiplex PCR, and TCRdb kept only the in-frame ones, dropping some. The profile covers under 200,000 clones, with approximately 90% appearing a single time and almost 5% taken by the ten largest. The sequenced sample was peripheral blood. All receptors come from a man between 18 and 29 years old with COVID-19, enrolled during active disease.

The V and J genes are TRBV9 and TRBJ1-2; D unresolved. The CDR3 runs to 13 residues. Germline loops: CDR1 SGDLS, CDR2 YYNGEE. V lost 0 bases, J lost 6 bases, and 9 bases lay in between. The DNA of the CDR3 is TGTGCCAGCAGCGTAGGAGCAACTGATGGCTACACCTTC. This translates into CASSVGATDGYTF.

The V and J genes are TRBV11-2 and TRBJ2-3, with a weak D call TRBD2 (5 bases). CDR3 length: 16 amino acids. V was shortened by 6 bases and J by 2 bases, with 18 bases between the two germline ends. Germline V CDR1 and CDR2: SGHAT, FQNNGV. In DNA form, the CDR3 reads TGTGCCAGCAGACCATCGGGAACAGCCTTCACAGATACGCAGTATTTT. This encodes CASRPSGTAFTDTQYF.

The J gene is TRBJ2-7, the V gene TRBV27; a weak D match, TRBD1 (6 bases). The V end lost 2 bases, the J end lost 1 base, and 15 bases lay between the germline ends. CDR3 size: 16 residues. Looked up from germline, CDR1 is MNHEY and CDR2 is SMNVEV (reference sequence). The CDR3 is CASSLLWGQGSYEQYF. Written as DNA, the CDR3 is TGTGCCAGCAGTTTACTTTGGGGGCAGGGTTCCTACGAGCAGTACTTC.

J is TRBJ2-7 and V is TRBV4-1; TRBD2 matches 7 bases. V lost 3 bases and J lost 7; bases outside the gene matches: 9. The germline gives CDR1 MGHRA, CDR2 YSYEKL. The length of the CDR3 is 14 residues. The CDR3 region is CASSHRLAEGEQYF. The CDR3 DNA reads as TGCGCCAGCAGCCATCGACTAGCTGAGGGGGAGCAGTACTTC.

The V and J genes are TRBV19 and TRBJ2-3, with 8 bases that match TRBD2. With 11 bases clipped from V and 2 bases from J, the junction kept 12 bases outside the gene matches. Per germline, CDR1 LNHDA and CDR2 SQIVND (reference sequence). CDR3 length: 15 residues. DNA for the CDR3: TGTGCCTGTTCGGGGGGGAGGAGTGCCACAGATACGCAGTATTTT. Translating gives CACSGGRSATDTQYF.

The V and J genes are TRBV28 and TRBJ2-1, with no clear D. The CDR3 runs 14 residues. Germline CDR1 is MDHEN and CDR2 is SYDVKM. V shed 6 bases and J shed 2 bases, with 11 bases lying between them. The CDR3 reads CASSTPTPYNEQFF. CDR3 sequence (DNA): TGTGCCAGCAGCACGCCAACTCCCTACAATGAGCAGTTCTTC.

This chain connects TRBV2 to TRBJ1-1; the match to TRBD1 covers 8 bases. Germline lookup yields CDR1 SNHLY and CDR2 FYNNEI. There are 15 residues in the CDR3. With V trimmed by 6 bases and J by 1 base, 7 bases remained unmatched. Here the CDR3 reads CASRSLDRENTEAFF. The CDR3 coding sequence is TGTGCCAGCAGATCCTTGGACAGGGAGAACACTGAAGCTTTCTTT.

V gene TRBV3-1 (or the pseudogene TRBV3-2) combines with J gene TRBJ2-7, with D possibly TRBD2 on 5 matching bases. The germline V and J ends were trimmed by 5 bases and 2 bases, with 13 bases remaining between them. There are 14 residues in the CDR3. Germline loops: CDR1 LGHDT, CDR2 YNNKEL (reference sequence). The CDR3: CASSDMDGAYEQYF. DNA for the CDR3: TGTGCCAGCAGCGATATGGACGGGGCCTACGAGCAGTACTTC.

CDR3 nucleotides: TGTGCCAGCAGCCAAGACGGGACTAGCGGGCGGGAGCAGTACTTC. Translation: CASSQDGTSGREQYF. The rearrangement uses TRBV3-1 (or the pseudogene TRBV3-2) and TRBJ2-7, with 12 bases lining up with TRBD2. This CDR3 comprises 15 residues. Germline loops: CDR1 LGHDT, CDR2 YNNKEL (reference sequence). J was trimmed by 7 bases and V by 0 bases; bases with no gene match: 4.

This clone has just a few counts. Here the CDR3 reads CASSQDRSSNNSPLHF. In DNA, the CDR3 is TGTGCCAGCAGTCAGGACAGGTCCTCTAATAATTCACCCCTCCACTTT. The J gene is TRBJ1-6, the V gene TRBV2; 7 nucleotides align to TRBD1. CDR1 and CDR2 from the germline V gene are SNHLY and FYNNEI. The CDR3 contains 16 residues. J lost 5 bases, V lost 5 bases, and 9 bases had no gene match.

The V gene is TRBV28, the J gene TRBJ1-5; D is unclear. V lost 2 bases, J lost 7 bases, and 6 bases lay in between. Germline V gene lookup returns CDR1 MDHEN and CDR2 SYDVKM. The CDR3 length is 12 residues. As DNA, the CDR3 is TGTGCCAGCAGTTTACACGGGCAGCCCCAGCATTTT. Amino acid sequence: CASSLHGQPQHF.

As regards this clone: At one end the junction does not follow the germline gene, possibly because of a read error. CDR3 sequence reads: CASSFRGLGEKLLF. As DNA, the CDR3 is TGTGCCAGCAGCTTCAGGGGGCTAGGAGAAAAACTGCTTTTT. This chain joins TRBV5-8 and TRBJ1-4; 8 bases are a match to TRBD1. CDR3 length: 14 amino acids. The germline V gene encodes CDR1 SGHTS and CDR2 YDEGEE.

V is TRBV30 and J is TRBJ1-2; D is possibly TRBD1 (6 bases). Per germline, CDR1 GTSNPN and CDR2 SVGIG (reference sequence). The germline V and J ends were trimmed by 1 base and 2 bases, with 17 bases remaining between them. CDR3 length: 16 amino acids. CDR3 in amino acids: CAWSDAPPTGNYGYTF. Here the CDR3 DNA reads TGTGCCTGGAGTGACGCCCCCCCTACAGGGAACTATGGCTACACCTTC.

This chain's CDR3 is CASSWAESYEQYF. The CDR3 region has the DNA TGTGCCAGCAGCTGGGCTGAATCCTACGAGCAGTACTTC. The chain joins TRBV7-2 to TRBJ2-7; D unresolved. Germline V lookup: CDR1 SGHTA, CDR2 FQGNSA. Trimming cost V 4 bases and J 1 base, with 8 bases left between them. CDR3 length equals 13 residues.

The gene calls are TRBV27 and TRBJ1-1, with D maybe TRBD1 (5 bases). The CDR3 is made up of 14 amino acids. V shed 3 bases and J shed 0 bases, with 8 bases lying between them. The germline CDR1 and CDR2 sequences are MNHEY and SMNVEV (reference sequence). The CDR3 sequence is CASSFGGMNTEAFF. In DNA form, the CDR3 reads TGTGCCAGCAGTTTTGGGGGGATGAACACTGAAGCTTTCTTT.

The J gene is TRBJ2-3, the V gene TRBV27; D might be TRBD2 (5 bases). The CDR3 is 16 residues long. The germline V gene has CDR1 MNHEY and CDR2 SMNVEV (reference sequence). V lost 6 bases to trimming and J lost 5 bases, with 21 bases between them. CDR3 amino acids: CASSSKTSVALDTQYF. CDR3 nucleotides: TGTGCCAGCAGCTCGAAGACATCCGTAGCGCTAGATACGCAGTATTTT.

This clone came up a few times. CDR3 in amino acids: CASSQDQGYEQYF. The DNA for the CDR3 is TGTGCCAGCAGCCAAGATCAGGGCTACGAGCAGTACTTC. The V and J genes are TRBV14 and TRBJ2-7; perhaps TRBD1 as D (5 bases). The ends were cut back, 0 bases at V and 3 bases at J, with 6 bases in the middle. CDR1 SGHDN and CDR2 FVKESK come from the germline V gene. This CDR3 region has 13 residues.

The J gene is TRBJ1-4, the V gene TRBV18, with D possibly being TRBD1 (5 bases). The germline gives CDR1 KGHSH, CDR2 LQKENI. There are 15 residues in the CDR3. V was cut by 6 bases and J by 6 bases, with 17 bases left in between. CDR3: CASSHGGDLYEKLFF. DNA for the CDR3: TGTGCCAGCTCCCACGGGGGGGACCTGTATGAAAAACTGTTTTTT.

J is TRBJ2-1 and V is TRBV24-1, with 7 positions matching TRBD1. Trimming cost V 8 bases and J 3 bases; bases outside gene matches: 3. The CDR3 has 13 amino acids. Looked up from germline, CDR1 is KGHDR and CDR2 is SFDVKD. This chain's CDR3 is CATTAGGYNEQFF. The CDR3, as DNA: TGTGCCACCACCGCAGGGGGCTACAATGAGCAGTTCTTC.

The V call is TRBV3-1 (or the pseudogene TRBV3-2), the J call TRBJ1-2; D not certain. V was shortened by 4 bases and J by 4 bases, with 22 bases between the two germline ends. The CDR3 loop spans 17 amino acids. Germline V lookup: CDR1 LGHDT, CDR2 YNNKEL (reference sequence). CDR3 DNA sequence: TGTGCCAGCAGCCCGATGGGGAGGGCTACTGGTAGCTATGGCTACACCTTC. It encodes CASSPMGRATGSYGYTF.

The V call is TRBV2, the J call TRBJ2-3; 9 nucleotides line up with TRBD2. Germline lookup yields CDR1 SNHLY and CDR2 FYNNEI. The CDR3 loop spans 15 amino acids. V dropped 6 bases and J dropped 7; count of bases not matched to a gene: 11. The CDR3 here is CASRMVAGVLNTQYF. The CDR3 nucleotides are TGTGCCAGCAGAATGGTAGCGGGAGTTCTAAATACGCAGTATTTT.

The V and J genes are TRBV30 and TRBJ2-7; 7 positions agree with TRBD1. The length of the CDR3 is 14 residues. Germline lookup yields CDR1 GTSNPN and CDR2 SVGIG (reference sequence). Unmatched junction bases numbered 7, after V lost 2 bases and J lost 3 bases. CDR3 coding DNA: TGTGCCTGGAGTCTAGACAGGGTCAACTACGAGCAGTACTTC. Its protein product is CAWSLDRVNYEQYF.

The rearrangement links TRBV19 to TRBJ1-2; TRBD1 matches at 9 bases. The germline V gene encodes CDR1 LNHDA and CDR2 SQIVND (reference sequence). V lost 4 bases and J lost 4; bases outside the gene matches: 7. This CDR3 is 15 amino acids long. This CDR3 reads CASSTTGTGRYGYTF. CDR3 DNA sequence: TGTGCCAGTAGTACTACCGGGACAGGGCGCTATGGCTACACCTTC.

This sequence joins TRBV2 and TRBJ2-3, with 11 positions matching TRBD1. The J segment lost 6 bases and the V segment lost 4 bases, leaving 3 bases of the junction unmatched. CDR1 is SNHLY and CDR2 is FYNNEI in the germline V gene. The CDR3 is 14 residues long. The CDR3 here is CASSGDRGRDTQYF. The CDR3 bases are TGTGCCAGCAGTGGGGACAGGGGGAGGGATACGCAGTATTTT.

The genes are TRBV28 and TRBJ1-5, with 11 bases fitting TRBD1. The CDR3 totals 14 residues. Germline CDR1 MDHEN, CDR2 SYDVKM. Trimming at V came to 9 bases and at J to 6 bases, leaving 7 bases not matched to a gene. The DNA of the CDR3 is TGTGCCAGTACTAGGACAGGGGGCTTTCAGCCCCAGCATTTT. This codes for CASTRTGGFQPQHF.

The chain employs TRBV27 and TRBJ2-3; 8 bases map to TRBD1. The CDR3 contains 15 residues. The trim removed 5 bases at V and 1 base at J, leaving 5 bases unmatched. The germline V gene encodes CDR1 MNHEY and CDR2 SMNVEV (reference sequence). The chain's CDR3 is CASSLLTGGTDTQYF. CDR3 in DNA: TGTGCCAGCAGTCTACTGACAGGGGGCACAGATACGCAGTATTTT.

This clone was seen a handful of times. The chain employs TRBV19 and TRBJ1-1, with D possibly TRBD1 on 5 matching bases. CDR1 is LNHDA and CDR2 is SQIVND in the germline V gene (reference sequence). V was cut by 5 bases and J by 1 base, with 17 bases left in between. The CDR3 covers 16 residues. In DNA, the CDR3 is TGTGCCAGTAGTCCACCCTGGGCGGGGGGGAACACTGAAGCTTTCTTT. Protein: CASSPPWAGGNTEAFF.

The genes are TRBV19 and TRBJ2-1, with TRBD1 matching 7 bases. Losses at the gene ends were 7 bases for V and 4 bases for J; bases not matched to a gene: 7. Germline V gene lookup returns CDR1 LNHDA and CDR2 SQIVND (reference sequence). This CDR3 is 14 amino acids long. CDR3 DNA sequence: TGTGCCAGTACGGCAGGGGGTCTATACAATGAGCAGTTCTTC. Protein: CASTAGGLYNEQFF.

This clone was counted once. The rearrangement links TRBV27 to TRBJ2-3; weak D call: TRBD2 (6 bases). The V end was cut by 5 bases, the J end by 0 bases, with 9 bases between. The CDR3 runs 14 residues. The V gene's germline CDR1 is MNHEY and CDR2 SMNVEV (reference sequence). CDR3 in amino acids: CASSVAVSTDTQYF. In DNA, the CDR3 is TGTGCCAGCAGTGTAGCGGTAAGCACAGATACGCAGTATTTT.